The rows below give T cell receptor beta chains drawn from one sample of a study of regulatory dendritic cells for organ transplantation. These receptors have no identified antigens. The protocol was immunoSEQ multiplex PCR, while the TCRdb copy is restricted to in-frame clones and leaves out a portion. Of under 15,000 clones listed, about 80% are singletons. Input material: naive CD4+ T cells from blood cultured with regulatory dendritic cells. The receptors were gathered from a human donor in good health. CDR3s include the opening cysteine and the closing phenylalanine or tryptophan. The D gene is left open where the match is weak. Rows may omit the clone size; those that give it use once, few, many or a size class.

j_call | d_call | clone_size | v_call | cdr3_aa | cdr3_nt
TRBJ2-7 | TRBD1 | NA | TRBV5-1 | CASSPGGTGFYEQYF | TGCGCCAGCAGCCCTGGGGGGACAGGGTTCTACGAGCAGTACTTC
TRBJ1-5 | NA | few | TRBV29-1 | CSARLQGRNQPQHF | TGCAGCGCCCGCCTCCAGGGTAGGAATCAGCCCCAGCATTTT
TRBJ2-1 | NA | NA | TRBV29-1 | CSVGQPDLFGEQFF | TGCAGCGTCGGACAGCCCGATCTCTTCGGTGAGCAGTTCTTC
TRBJ2-7 | NA | few | TRBV7-2 | CASSLLALPGNEQYF | TGTGCCAGCAGCTTATTGGCACTCCCAGGCAACGAGCAGTACTTC
TRBJ1-6 | NA | NA | TRBV5-6 | CASSLQGAGNSPLHF | TGTGCCAGCAGCTTACAGGGAGCGGGGAATTCACCCCTCCACTTT
TRBJ1-1 | TRBD1 | NA | TRBV5-1 | CASSLLSGQGAEAFF | TGCGCCAGCAGCTTGCTCTCGGGACAGGGGGCGGAAGCTTTCTTT
TRBJ2-3 | TRBD2 | NA | TRBV5-1 | CASSAAGADTQYF | TGCGCCAGCAGCGCCGCGGGGGCAGATACGCAGTATTTT
TRBJ2-7 | NA | few | TRBV4-1 | CASSQDYRSYEQYF | TGCGCCAGCAGCCAAGACTACAGGTCCTACGAGCAGTACTTC
TRBJ2-5 | TRBD1 | NA | TRBV2 | CASSEGTDQETQYF | TGTGCCAGCAGCGAGGGGACAGATCAAGAGACCCAGTACTTC
TRBJ2-7 | NA | few | TRBV5-4 | CASSPDRYEQYF | TGTGCCAGCAGCCCCGACAGGTACGAGCAGTACTTC
TRBJ1-1 | NA | NA | TRBV11-1 | CASSLVGGQGLNTEAFF | TGTGCCAGCAGCTTAGTTGGGGGCCAGGGTTTGAACACTGAAGCTTTCTTT
TRBJ2-7 | TRBD2 | NA | TRBV5-1 | CASSLDGGEYEQYF | TGCGCCAGCAGCTTGGACGGGGGGGAATACGAGCAGTACTTC
TRBJ2-3 | NA | NA | TRBV5-1 | CASSLSDSGTDTQYF | TGCGCCAGCAGCTTGTCGGATAGCGGCACAGATACGCAGTATTTT
TRBJ2-1 | TRBD2 | NA | TRBV5-6 | CASSFRPSGGEQFF | TGTGCCAGCAGCTTCCGGCCTAGCGGGGGGGAGCAGTTCTTC
TRBJ1-2 | NA | NA | TRBV7-9 | CASSLAAAGYGYTF | TGTGCCAGCAGCTTAGCTGCAGCGGGATATGGCTACACCTTC
TRBJ2-3 | TRBD1 | NA | TRBV11-3 | CASSSDRDTQYF | TGTGCCAGCAGCTCGGACAGGGACACGCAGTATTTT
TRBJ2-5 | TRBD2 | NA | TRBV19 | CASSPRLAGLKTQYF | TGTGCCAGTAGTCCCCGACTAGCGGGGTTGAAGACCCAGTACTTC
TRBJ1-6 | NA | NA | TRBV27 | CASSPGNSPLHF | TGTGCCAGCTCCCCGGGGAATTCACCCCTCCACTTT
TRBJ1-5 | TRBD1 | NA | TRBV18 | CASSPDRVKPQHF | TGTGCCAGCTCACCAGACAGGGTTAAGCCCCAGCATTTT
TRBJ2-4 | NA | NA | TRBV5-5 | CASSLGHGNIQYF | TGTGCCAGCAGCCTAGGACACGGCAACATTCAGTACTTC
TRBJ2-1 | NA | NA | TRBV7-5 | CASSPRQSNEQFF | TGTGCCAGCAGCCCCCGACAGAGCAATGAGCAGTTCTTC
TRBJ1-1 | NA | NA | TRBV7-2 | CASSSGRNTEAFF | TGTGCCAGCAGCTCCGGGAGGAACACTGAAGCTTTCTTT
TRBJ2-2 | NA | NA | TRBV21-1 | CASSSPRVRIPNTGELFF | TGTGCCAGCAGCAGCCCCCGGGTGAGAATACCGAACACCGGGGAGCTGTTTTTT
TRBJ1-5 | NA | NA | TRBV28 | CASSRTANQPQHF | TGTGCCAGCAGTCGGACAGCCAATCAGCCCCAGCATTTT
TRBJ1-4 | NA | once | TRBV5-6 | CASSSLTERLFF | TGTGCCAGCAGCTCGTTGACTGAGAGACTGTTTTTT
TRBJ1-1 | TRBD1 | NA | TRBV5-5 | CASSVDRRTEAFF | TGTGCCAGCAGCGTGGACAGGCGCACTGAAGCTTTCTTT
TRBJ2-7 | NA | medium-sized | TRBV5-1 | CASSLQGPSYEQYF | TGCGCCAGCAGCTTGCAGGGCCCATCCTACGAGCAGTACTTC
TRBJ1-6 | TRBD1 | NA | TRBV11-2 | CASSLPTGTSPLHF | TGTGCCAGCAGCCTCCCGACAGGGACCTCACCCCTCCACTTT
TRBJ1-4 | NA | NA | TRBV2 | CASSEYQATTNEKLFF | TGTGCCAGCAGTGAATACCAGGCAACAACTAATGAAAAACTGTTTTTT
TRBJ2-2 | NA | NA | TRBV19 | CASSPTANTGELFF | TGTGCCAGTAGTCCGACAGCGAACACCGGGGAGCTGTTTTTT
TRBJ2-1 | NA | NA | TRBV5-1 | CASSLGGGGIYNEQFF | TGCGCCAGCAGCTTGGGAGGGGGGGGAATCTACAATGAGCAGTTCTTC
TRBJ2-7 | TRBD1 | few | TRBV18 | CASSLNRDRASYEQYF | TGTGCCAGCTCACTGAACCGGGACAGGGCGAGTTACGAGCAGTACTTC
TRBJ2-5 | TRBD2 | NA | TRBV6-1 | CASSEITTSGGARETQYF | TGTGCCAGCAGTGAAATTACGACTAGCGGGGGGGCCCGTGAGACCCAGTACTTC
TRBJ1-2 | NA | NA | TRBV9 | CASSVEQGIGYTF | TGTGCCAGCAGCGTAGAGCAGGGCATTGGCTACACCTTC
TRBJ2-7 | NA | NA | TRBV7-2 | CASSLDYNSYEQYF | TGTGCCAGCAGCTTAGACTACAACTCCTACGAGCAGTACTTC
TRBJ1-3 | NA | NA | TRBV7-9 | CASSLGDTIYF | TGTGCCAGCAGCTTGGGAGACACCATATATTTT
TRBJ1-1 | NA | NA | TRBV7-9 | CASIPQVVAAAFF | TGTGCCAGCATCCCCCAGGTTGTGGCTGCCGCTTTCTTT
TRBJ2-1 | TRBD2 | NA | TRBV10-3 | CAIRSTLAGGGDEQFF | TGTGCCATCAGAAGCACACTAGCGGGGGGAGGAGATGAGCAGTTCTTC
TRBJ1-5 | NA | NA | TRBV7-2 | CASSLSSGFSNQPQHF | TGTGCCAGCAGCTTATCGTCCGGGTTTAGCAATCAGCCCCAGCATTTT
TRBJ1-1 | TRBD1 | NA | TRBV29-1 | CSVRFGTANTEAFF | TGCAGCGTTCGATTCGGGACAGCGAACACTGAAGCTTTCTTT
TRBJ1-4 | NA | few | TRBV5-1 | CASSLATGGTNEKLFF | TGCGCCAGCAGCTTGGCCACAGGCGGAACTAATGAAAAACTGTTTTTT
TRBJ1-2 | NA | once | TRBV7-2 | CASSLGSANYGYTF | TGTGCCAGCAGCTTAGGCTCAGCTAACTATGGCTACACCTTC
TRBJ2-3 | NA | NA | TRBV5-8 | CASRRGYRTDTQYF | TGTGCCAGCAGGAGGGGGTATCGCACAGATACGCAGTATTTT
TRBJ1-6 | NA | NA | TRBV7-9 | CASSALDSLNSPLHF | TGTGCCAGCAGCGCTTTGGACAGCCTTAATTCACCCCTCCACTTT
TRBJ2-3 | TRBD2 | NA | TRBV7-2 | CASIRRGGLSTDTQYF | TGTGCCAGCATCCGGCGGGGGGGACTTAGCACAGATACGCAGTATTTT
TRBJ2-3 | TRBD1 | NA | TRBV7-9 | CASSLGGSPGTGTQYF | TGTGCCAGCAGCTTAGGCGGGTCTCCGGGGACAGGCACGCAGTATTTT
TRBJ2-5 | TRBD2 | once | TRBV5-1 | CASWAGGQETQYF | TGCGCCAGCTGGGCGGGGGGTCAAGAGACCCAGTACTTC
TRBJ2-6 | TRBD1 | NA | TRBV5-6 | CASSSRQTGIGANVLTF | TGTGCCAGCAGCTCCCGCCAGACAGGGATTGGGGCCAACGTCCTGACTTTC
TRBJ1-2 | TRBD1 | few | TRBV18 | CASSPSGTENYGYTF | TGTGCCAGCTCACCGTCCGGGACAGAAAACTATGGCTACACCTTC
TRBJ1-1 | NA | medium-sized | TRBV7-9 | CASSPNSLNTEAFF | TGTGCCAGCAGCCCGAACTCCCTGAACACTGAAGCTTTCTTT
TRBJ2-3 | TRBD1 | NA | TRBV19 | CASSRVTGAPDTQYF | TGTGCCAGTAGTCGAGTGACAGGGGCACCGGATACGCAGTATTTT
TRBJ1-5 | TRBD1 | NA | TRBV5-5 | CASSLAFGTGYQPQHF | TGTGCCAGCAGCTTGGCCTTCGGGACAGGATATCAGCCCCAGCATTTT
TRBJ2-3 | TRBD2 | NA | TRBV5-1 | CASSLGLAGGPVDTQYF | TGCGCCAGCAGCTTGGGACTAGCGGGGGGGCCGGTAGATACGCAGTATTTT
TRBJ1-2 | NA | few | TRBV6-5 | CASSWDNSKAGYTF | TGTGCCAGCAGTTGGGACAATTCGAAAGCTGGCTACACCTTC